These 26 T cell receptor beta chains were all obtained from the same sample, sequenced in a study of T-cell memory formation after mild COVID-19. TCRdb re-called the 5' RACE reads through MiXCR, storing one row per CDR3 protein. The sample carries under 200,000 distinct CDR3 sequences, 11% recorded once. The source material was PBMCs or a T cell subset sorted from them (not recorded which). All receptors come from a man between 18 and 35 years old who had mild COVID-19 (a few samples of this study predate the infection). Cell type and time point are not known.

The genes are TRBV7-2 and TRBJ2-4; maybe TRBD1 (6 bases). Germline CDR1 SGHTA, CDR2 FQGNSA. This CDR3 region has 14 residues. Trimming took 9 bases from V and 3 from J, leaving 15 bases between them. DNA of the CDR3: TGTGCCAGGTTCCAGGGGTGCCTCAAAAACATTCAGTACTTC. This codes for CARFQGCLKNIQYF.

This chain connects TRBV24-1 to TRBJ2-3; D gene ambiguous. CDR3 length: 11 amino acids. Trimming pared 2 bases from V and 6 bases from J, leaving 2 bases between. CDR1 KGHDR and CDR2 SFDVKD come from the germline V gene. The CDR3 DNA is TGTGCCACCAGTGATTACGATACGCAGTATTTT. Its translation: CATSDYDTQYF.

This clonotype has more than one count but fewer than ten. V is TRBV5-1 and J is TRBJ2-1, with 8 bases fitting TRBD2. J was trimmed by 7 bases and V by 1 base; bases with no gene match: 7. This CDR3 is 15 amino acids long. From germline, CDR1 is SGHRS and CDR2 YFSETQ. CDR3 nucleotide sequence: TGCGCCAGCAGCTTGAATGCGGGGGGAGGGAATGAGCAGTTCTTC. Its protein product is CASSLNAGGGNEQFF.

The J gene is TRBJ2-2, the V gene TRBV4-3; 9 bases are a match to TRBD1. Germline CDR1 and CDR2: LGHNA and YSLEER. The CDR3 runs to 18 residues. V lost 0 bases, J lost 5 bases, and 10 bases stayed unmatched. CDR3 in DNA: TGCGCCAGCAGCCAAGATCGGGGGACAGGGTTGATGACCGGGGAGCTGTTTTTT. Amino acids: CASSQDRGTGLMTGELFF.

CDR3 in amino acids: CASSEARDITQPQHF. DNA of the CDR3: TGTGCCAGCAGTGAAGCGCGGGACATCACGCAGCCCCAGCATTTT. The chain employs TRBV6-1 and TRBJ1-5; D is possibly TRBD1 (6 bases). The CDR3 length is 15 residues. V was shortened by 0 bases and J by 7 bases, with 13 bases between the two germline ends. Looked up from germline, CDR1 is MNHNS and CDR2 is SASEGT.

This clonotype has more than one count but fewer than ten. The chain is built from TRBV18 and TRBJ2-7; 7 nucleotides line up with TRBD2. There are 14 residues in the CDR3. The trim removed 3 bases at V and 3 bases at J, leaving 5 bases unmatched. The germline V gene has CDR1 KGHSH and CDR2 LQKENI. The CDR3 DNA reads as TGTGCCAGCTCACCGGGAGGGCGCGGCTACGAGCAGTACGTC. Translation: CASSPGGRGYEQYV.

This clonotype was observed many times. The gene calls are TRBV7-9 and TRBJ1-3; D is uncertain. V was cut by 2 bases and J by 4 bases, with 3 bases left in between. The CDR3 runs to 12 residues. Per germline, CDR1 SEHNR and CDR2 FQNEAQ (reference sequence). CDR3 in amino acids: CASSLHGNTIYF. CDR3 DNA: TGTGCCAGCAGCTTACACGGAAACACCATATATTTT.

This clonotype has at least ten counts. This chain uses TRBV4-2 with TRBJ2-3; no reliable D call. Deletions cut 0 bases from V and 3 bases from J, with 13 bases between. Germline CDR1 is LGHNA and CDR2 is YNFKEQ. The CDR3 contains 16 residues. The CDR3 loop reads CASSQDPLLLTDTQYF. The CDR3 coding sequence is TGTGCCAGCAGCCAAGATCCCCTCCTATTAACAGATACGCAGTATTTT.

This sequence joins TRBV27 and TRBJ2-2; TRBD2 matches at 9 bases. Germline CDR1 and CDR2: MNHEY and SMNVEV (reference sequence). The CDR3 is made up of 15 amino acids. The V segment lost 6 bases and the J segment 6 bases; nucleotides outside the gene matches: 8. The chain's CDR3 is CASRTGLAGAGELFF. As DNA, the CDR3 is TGTGCCAGCAGGACGGGACTAGCCGGCGCCGGGGAGCTGTTTTTT.

The J gene is TRBJ2-5, the V gene TRBV4-1, with TRBD1 identical over 9 bases. Germline loops: CDR1 MGHRA, CDR2 YSYEKL. The CDR3 has 16 residues. V dropped 4 bases and J dropped 5; count of bases not matched to a gene: 11. The CDR3 bases are TGCGCCAGCAGCCCCACAGGGGGCTTCACGTTTGAGACCCAGTACTTC. It yields the protein CASSPTGGFTFETQYF.

This clonotype was picked up a small number of times. The chain is built from TRBV24-1 and TRBJ2-7; TRBD1 aligns across 9 bases. This CDR3 spans 16 amino acids. The J segment lost 0 bases and the V segment lost 3 bases, leaving 5 bases of the junction unmatched. From germline, CDR1 is KGHDR and CDR2 SFDVKD. CDR3 sequence reads: CATSDGTGKSSYEQYF. CDR3 bases: TGTGCCACCAGTGATGGGACAGGGAAGAGCTCCTACGAGCAGTACTTC.

The chain couples TRBV5-4 to TRBJ2-5, with D possibly being TRBD2 (6 bases). V lost 0 bases and J lost 5, with 14 bases in between. The germline CDR1 and CDR2 sequences are SGHNT and YYREEE (reference sequence). This CDR3 is 15 amino acids long. The CDR3 protein is CASSLVQGGGETQYF. The CDR3 nucleotides read TGTGCCAGCAGCTTGGTTCAGGGAGGCGGGGAGACCCAGTACTTC.

A few counts support this clonotype. The V and J genes are TRBV27 and TRBJ2-5, with D maybe TRBD1 (5 bases). Trimming removed 0 bases at V and 6 bases at J, with 11 bases between. Germline CDR1 MNHEY, CDR2 SMNVEV (reference sequence). This CDR3 contains 14 residues. The CDR3 sequence: CASSLSRDLQTQYF. Here the CDR3 DNA reads TGTGCCAGCAGTTTATCCAGGGATTTGCAGACCCAGTACTTC.

This clonotype was recorded at least ten times. The CDR3 region has the DNA TGTGCCAGCAGCTTGGCCTCAACAGCCGATGAAGCTTTCTTT. Amino acid sequence: CASSLASTADEAFF. This chain connects TRBV5-5 to TRBJ1-1, with D unresolved. CDR1 and CDR2 from the germline V gene are SGHKS and YYEKEE (reference sequence). CDR3 length equals 14 residues. V lost 0 bases and J lost 7, with 13 bases in between.

This clonotype occurred many times. V usage is TRBV7-9 and J usage is TRBJ2-3; D not resolved. Per germline, CDR1 SEHNR and CDR2 FQNEAQ (reference sequence). The CDR3 covers 11 residues. Trimming stripped 5 bases from V and 5 bases from J, with 5 bases between. The CDR3 sequence: CASSEGDTQYF. The CDR3 coding sequence is TGTGCCAGCAGCGAAGGAGATACGCAGTATTTT.

V and J are TRBV6-2 or TRBV6-3 and TRBJ2-7; the match to TRBD1 covers 8 bases. V lost 5 bases and J lost 0; bases outside the gene matches: 12. The germline V gene encodes CDR1 MNHEY and CDR2 SVGEGT. The CDR3 extends over 17 amino acids. The CDR3 loop is CASSDPLGQGVSYEQYF. CDR3 DNA sequence: TGTGCCAGCAGTGATCCCCTTGGACAGGGAGTCTCCTACGAGCAGTACTTC.

This clonotype has only a few counts. This chain links TRBV5-1 with TRBJ1-2; D possibly corresponds to TRBD1 (6 bases). Germline V lookup: CDR1 SGHRS, CDR2 YFSETQ. Between the trimmed V and J ends, which lost 4 bases and 0 bases, there was a span of 16 bases. The CDR3 is 16 amino acids. This CDR3 is CASSGLTGQANYGYTF. CDR3 DNA: TGCGCCAGCAGCGGCTTGACAGGACAAGCTAACTATGGCTACACCTTC.

The V gene is TRBV21-1, the J gene TRBJ2-1; no DNA check was done on the table's D call, TRBD2. TRBV21-1 is classified as a pseudogene. This CDR3 is 15 amino acids long. The CDR3 DNA is TGTGCCAGCAGCAAAGAGCCTAGCCTCAGGAATGAGCAGTTCTTC. This gives the protein CASSKEPSLRNEQFF.

The V gene is TRBV7-8, the J gene TRBJ2-3, with TRBD1 identical over 7 bases. The CDR3 loop spans 12 amino acids. J lost 9 bases, V lost 5 bases, and 5 bases had no gene match. The germline V gene has CDR1 SGHVS and CDR2 FQNEAQ. CDR3 bases: TGTGCCAGCAGCGGCTTGACAGGGACGCAGTATTTT. It is translated as CASSGLTGTQYF.

This clonotype has more than one count but fewer than ten. This chain uses TRBV2 with TRBJ1-6; D may be TRBD1 (6 bases). Germline CDR1 reads SNHLY; CDR2 reads FYNNEI. V lost 8 bases, J lost 5 bases, and 16 bases lay in between. The CDR3 contains 15 residues. CDR3 DNA: TGTGCCAGCGGCCAACAGGGCTTTAATAATTCACCCCTCCACTTT. Encoded protein: CASGQQGFNNSPLHF. The complete variable domain, with remaining parts taken from reference TRBV2 and TRBJ1-6, reads EPEVTQTPSHQVTQMGQEVILRCVPISNHLYFYWYRQILGQKVEFLVSFYNNEISEKSEIFDDQFSVERPDGSNFTLKIRSTKLEDSAMYFCASGQQGFNNSPLHFGNGTRLTVT.

This clonotype was observed at least ten times. This sequence joins TRBV4-2 and TRBJ1-6, with D perhaps matching TRBD1 (5 bases). Germline loops: CDR1 LGHNA, CDR2 YNFKEQ. V lost 3 bases to trimming and J lost 4 bases, with 10 bases between them. The CDR3 covers 15 residues. The CDR3 sequence: CASSHTSGYNSPLHF. The CDR3 region has the DNA TGTGCCAGCAGCCACACCTCAGGGTATAATTCACCCCTCCACTTT.

The genes are TRBV18 and TRBJ2-3; D ambiguous. This CDR3 has 15 residues. The ends were cut back, 2 bases at V and 4 bases at J, with 13 bases in the middle. Germline CDR1 reads KGHSH; CDR2 reads LQKENI. CDR3 region: CASSPFNLPADTQYF. The CDR3 bases are TGTGCCAGCTCACCATTCAACCTCCCCGCAGATACGCAGTATTTT.

The rearrangement links TRBV3-1 to TRBJ2-3, with 7 bases that match TRBD2. CDR1 is LGHDT, CDR2 YNNKEL, per germline (reference sequence). V was clipped by 3 bases and J by 0 bases; unmatched bases: 3. This CDR3 has 15 amino acids. CDR3 DNA: TGTGCCAGCAGCCAGAGCGGGGATAGCACAGATACGCAGTATTTT. It translates to CASSQSGDSTDTQYF.

This chain uses TRBV5-1 with TRBJ1-5; D might be TRBD1 (6 bases). Trimming removed 1 base at V and 7 bases at J, with 12 bases between. From germline, CDR1 is SGHRS and CDR2 YFSETQ. The CDR3 consists of 14 residues. The CDR3 reads CASSLTGFDQPQHF. CDR3 bases: TGCGCCAGCAGCTTGACAGGGTTCGACCAGCCCCAGCATTTT.

CDR3 coding DNA: TGCACCTCAGGAGAAGCTTTCTTT. Amino acid sequence: CTSGEAFF. The V and J genes are TRBV21-1 and TRBJ1-1. TRBV21-1 constitutes a pseudogene. The CDR3 consists of 8 residues.

The chain uses TRBV18 and TRBJ2-3; TRBD2 matches at 7 bases. Germline loops: CDR1 KGHSH, CDR2 LQKENI. The CDR3 extends over 15 amino acids. Unmatched junction bases numbered 5, after V lost 5 bases and J lost 0 bases. The CDR3 protein is CASSGDYLSTDTQYF. CDR3 sequence (DNA): TGTGCCAGCTCAGGGGACTACCTAAGCACAGATACGCAGTATTTT.